This is a list of T cell receptor beta chains from one sample in a study of CD8+CD57+ T cells in acquired aplastic anemia. TCRdb independently ran MiXCR on the reads; one entry per CDR3 protein. In the table there are over 150,000 distinct CDR3 sequences, 50% to 65% of which are singletons. The sequenced material came from sorted CD4+, CD8+, or CD8+CD57+ T cells (not recorded which) from PBMCs. All receptors derive from a human donor with aplastic anemia. The CDR3 runs from the conserved cysteine through the conserved F or W. A D gene is named only where the DNA matches it firmly. Size is omitted from some rows. Given values are once, few, many or a class for expanded clones.

>TRBJ1-1|.|.|TRBV19
CASTNGGTTEAFF
TGTGCCAGTACCAATGGGGGTACGACTGAAGCTTTCTTT
>TRBJ2-7|.|TRBD2|TRBV20-1
CSARGIAGTFEQYF
TGCAGTGCTAGAGGGATAGCGGGGACGTTCGAGCAGTACTTC
>TRBJ2-5|many|TRBD2|TRBV7-9
CASSSATGGLGETQYF
TGTGCCAGCAGCAGCGCCACGGGGGGGCTCGGGGAGACCCAGTACTTC
>TRBJ1-1|few|TRBD1|TRBV7-2
CASSGQGGTEAFF
TGTGCCAGCAGCGGACAGGGGGGCACTGAAGCTTTCTTT
>TRBJ1-1|few|TRBD1|TRBV27
CASSPGTGVTEAFF
TGTGCCAGCAGTCCCGGGACAGGGGTTACTGAAGCTTTCTTT
>TRBJ1-2|many|TRBD1|TRBV7-9
CASSLAGQSNYGYTF
TGTGCCAGCAGCTTAGCGGGACAGTCTAACTATGGCTACACCTTC
>TRBJ1-1|.|TRBD1|TRBV7-3
CASSPGTGMGTEAFF
TGTGCCAGCAGCCCCGGGACAGGGATGGGGACTGAAGCTTTCTTT
>TRBJ1-5|.|TRBD1|TRBV7-9
CASSLGTGTGQPQHF
TGTGCCAGCAGCTTGGGGACAGGGACAGGTCAGCCCCAGCATTTT
>TRBJ1-6|medium-sized|.|TRBV11-2
CASSLAPRTYNSPLHF
TGTGCCAGCAGCTTAGCGCCGAGAACCTATAATTCACCCCTCCACTTT
>TRBJ2-5|.|TRBD2|TRBV7-2
CATAGRRQETQYF
TGTGCTACAGCGGGGAGGCGTCAAGAGACCCAGTACTTC
>TRBJ2-2|.|.|TRBV7-6
CASSLGGGNTGELFF
TGTGCAAGCAGCTTAGGGGGGGGGAACACCGGGGAGCTGTTTTTT
>TRBJ2-7|.|TRBD2|TRBV25-1
CASSSGTSGRIDEQYF
TGTGCCAGCAGTAGCGGGACTAGCGGGAGGATCGACGAGCAGTACTTC
>TRBJ2-7|.|TRBD2|TRBV6-6
CASSPGTSGPRQYF
TGTGCCAGCAGTCCCGGGACTAGCGGACCCCGGCAGTACTTC
>TRBJ1-1|.|TRBD1|TRBV7-6
CASSLTIKPGQVNTEAFF
TGTGCCAGCAGCTTAACGATCAAACCGGGACAGGTGAACACTGAAGCTTTCTTT
>TRBJ2-5|.|TRBD2|TRBV20-1
CSAIVGTGRTETQYF
TGCAGTGCTATCGTAGGAACCGGGAGGACAGAGACCCAGTACTTC
>TRBJ1-6|.|.|TRBV19
CAVRQDQGSPLHF
TGTGCCGTCAGGCAGGACCAGGGATCACCCCTCCACTTT
>TRBJ2-1|.|.|TRBV2
CASSELGFSSYNEQFF
TGTGCCAGCAGTGAACTCGGATTCAGCTCCTACAATGAGCAGTTCTTC
>TRBJ1-2|once|.|TRBV15
CATSRVLPGANYGYTF
TGTGCCACCAGCAGAGTTCTTCCGGGAGCTAACTATGGCTACACCTTC
>TRBJ2-1|.|TRBD2|TRBV24-1
CATSDTRTSGREQFF
TGTGCCACCAGTGATACTCGGACTAGCGGGCGTGAGCAGTTCTTC
>TRBJ2-7|.|.|TRBV9
CASSAAVGVHYEQYF
TGTGCCAGCAGCGCAGCTGTGGGGGTCCACTACGAGCAGTACTTC
>TRBJ1-3|many|.|TRBV5-8
CASSFVSSSASGNTIYF
TGTGCCAGCAGCTTTGTATCTTCGTCGGCCTCTGGAAACACCATATATTTT
>TRBJ2-7|.|.|TRBV20-1
CSARANSDYEQYF
TGCAGTGCTAGAGCCAACAGCGACTACGAGCAGTACTTC
>TRBJ1-2|.|.|TRBV12-3/TRBV12-4
CASSPPGTGYTF
TGTGCCAGCAGTCCCCCTGGGACGGGCTACACCTTC
>TRBJ1-6|.|.|TRBV10-3
CAISEPDMGKGSYNSPLHF
TGTGCCATCAGTGAGCCAGACATGGGGAAGGGCTCCTATAATTCACCCCTCCACTTT
>TRBJ2-6|.|.|TRBV29-1
CSAVGDSGANVLTF
TGCAGCGCAGTAGGGGACTCTGGGGCCAACGTCCTGACTTTC
>TRBJ2-7|few|TRBD1|TRBV24-1
CATSVLQGQVCSKDRGAYEQYF
TGTGCCACCAGTGTCCTACAGGGACAGGTCTGCTCTAAGGACAGGGGAGCCTACGAGCAGTACTTC
>TRBJ2-1|.|TRBD2|TRBV4-1
CASSTPGGRVYNEQFF
TGCGCCAGCAGCACCCCTGGCGGGAGGGTCTACAATGAGCAGTTCTTC
>TRBJ2-1|.|.|TRBV20-1
CSVRPRGGYNEQFF
TGCAGTGTGAGGCCCCGAGGGGGGTACAATGAGCAGTTCTTC
>TRBJ1-1|.|TRBD1|TRBV5-1
CASSIQGDNTEAFF
TGCGCCAGCAGCATACAGGGGGATAACACTGAAGCTTTCTTT
>TRBJ1-1|.|.|TRBV15
CATSSSKGTEAFF
TGTGCCACCAGCAGCTCTAAAGGGACTGAAGCTTTCTTT
>TRBJ2-7|.|TRBD2|TRBV6-5
CASRVGPSGGTYEQYF
TGTGCCAGCAGAGTGGGTCCTAGCGGGGGGACCTACGAGCAGTACTTC
>TRBJ1-1|.|.|TRBV20-1
CSAPPRDTEAFF
TGCAGTGCCCCCCCGCGGGACACTGAAGCTTTCTTT
>TRBJ2-5|.|.|TRBV19
CASSDLEGQETQYF
TGTGCCAGTAGTGACCTGGAGGGCCAAGAGACCCAGTACTTC
>TRBJ1-2|many|TRBD1|TRBV24-1
CATSDLLQTGGYGYTF
TGTGCCACCAGTGATTTGCTACAAACAGGGGGCTATGGCTACACCTTC
>TRBJ2-1|few|.|TRBV2
CASSEDVGYNEQFF
TGTGCCAGCAGTGAGGACGTCGGATACAATGAGCAGTTCTTC
>TRBJ2-5|many|.|TRBV7-9
CASSLVTGGQETQYF
TGTGCCAGCAGCTTAGTGACGGGCGGCCAAGAGACCCAGTACTTC
>TRBJ2-7|few|TRBD1|TRBV7-6
CASSQGQRAYEQYF
TGTGCCAGCAGCCAGGGACAGAGAGCCTACGAGCAGTACTTC
>TRBJ1-4|.|.|TRBV29-1
CSVKGGALATNEKLFF
TGCAGCGTAAAAGGGGGGGCACTGGCAACTAATGAAAAACTGTTTTTT
>TRBJ1-5|.|.|TRBV15
CATSRGPSQPQHF
TGTGCCACCAGCAGAGGACCCTCTCAGCCCCAGCATTTT
>TRBJ2-1|.|TRBD2|TRBV24-1
CATSDPGSGGPNEQFF
TGTGCCACCAGTGACCCAGGTAGCGGGGGGCCGAATGAGCAGTTCTTC
>TRBJ1-5|.|.|TRBV20-1
CSARKTGPSNQPQHF
TGCAGTGCTAGGAAGACCGGGCCCAGCAATCAGCCCCAGCATTTT
>TRBJ1-1|.|.|TRBV7-2
CASSLVGSNTEAFF
TGTGCCAGCAGCTTAGTGGGGTCGAACACTGAAGCTTTCTTT
>TRBJ2-7|.|TRBD1|TRBV24-1
CATSVLQGQSVEYF
TGTGCCACCAGTGTCCTACAGGGACAGTCTGTGGAGTACTTC
>TRBJ1-2|.|.|TRBV18
CASSPERPGYSGYTF
TGTGCCAGCTCACCTGAACGTCCAGGGTACAGTGGCTACACCTTC
>TRBJ1-2|.|TRBD1|TRBV7-2
CASSLDGTGGFGYGYTF
TGTGCCAGCAGCTTAGATGGGACAGGGGGCTTTGGCTATGGCTACACCTTC
>TRBJ1-2|.|.|TRBV20-1
CSAWDVAYGYTF
TGCAGTGCCTGGGACGTCGCGTATGGCTACACCTTC
>TRBJ2-3|.|TRBD2|TRBV19
CASSIGGSADTQYF
TGTGCCAGTAGTATAGGCGGGAGCGCAGATACGCAGTATTTT